This TCR beta chain was sequenced for a study of blood T cell repertoires in COVID-19. The CDR3 loop spans 14 amino acids. V was pared by 5 bases and J by 10 bases, with 10 bases of the junction left unmatched. Germline lookup yields CDR1 SGHTA and CDR2 FQGNSA. As originally analysed: Reference gene primer amplification in the assay estimated nucleated cell counts. Profiling relied on immunoSEQ multiplex PCR, and the TCRdb table lists in-frame clones only, not all of them. V and J calls plus clone size are reproduced from that table; the DNA served to infer D and trimming. The sample contains about 340,000 clones, about 89% of which appear only once. The Seattle patients, enrolled during active infection, were followed longitudinally.

The genes are TRBV7-2 and TRBJ1-4; TRBD1 aligns across 7 bases. Sample: peripheral blood. The TCR comes from a woman aged 45-65 years with COVID-19, enrolled during active disease. The CDR3 spells CASSLGTEVGKLFF. The CDR3 nucleotides are TGTGCCAGCAGCCTCGGGACAGAGGTTGGAAAACTGTTTTTT.